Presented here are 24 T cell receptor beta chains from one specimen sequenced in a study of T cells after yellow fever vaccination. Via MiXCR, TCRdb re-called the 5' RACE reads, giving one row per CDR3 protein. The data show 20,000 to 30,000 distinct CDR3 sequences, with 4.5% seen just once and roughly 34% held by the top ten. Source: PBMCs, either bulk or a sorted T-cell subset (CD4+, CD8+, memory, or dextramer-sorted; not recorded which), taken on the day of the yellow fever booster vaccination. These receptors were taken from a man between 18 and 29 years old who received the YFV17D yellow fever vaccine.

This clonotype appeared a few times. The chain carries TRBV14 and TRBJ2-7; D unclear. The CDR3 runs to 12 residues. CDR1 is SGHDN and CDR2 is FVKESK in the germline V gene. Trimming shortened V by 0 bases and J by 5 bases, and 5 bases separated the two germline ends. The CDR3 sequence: CASSQEGHEQYV. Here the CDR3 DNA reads TGTGCCAGCAGCCAAGAAGGGCACGAGCAGTACGTC.

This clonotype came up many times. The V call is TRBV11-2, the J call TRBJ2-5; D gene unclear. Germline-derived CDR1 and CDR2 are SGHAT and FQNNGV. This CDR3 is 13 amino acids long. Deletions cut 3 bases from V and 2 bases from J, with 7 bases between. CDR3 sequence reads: CASSFGNQETQYF. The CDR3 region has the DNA TGTGCCAGCAGCTTTGGGAATCAAGAGACCCAGTACTTC. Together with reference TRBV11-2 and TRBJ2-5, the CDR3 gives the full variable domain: EAGVAQSPRYKIIEKRQSVAFWCNPISGHATLYWYQQILGQGPKLLIQFQNNGVVDDSQLPKDRFSAERLKGVDSTLKIQPAKLEDSAVYLCASSFGNQETQYFGPGTRLLVL.

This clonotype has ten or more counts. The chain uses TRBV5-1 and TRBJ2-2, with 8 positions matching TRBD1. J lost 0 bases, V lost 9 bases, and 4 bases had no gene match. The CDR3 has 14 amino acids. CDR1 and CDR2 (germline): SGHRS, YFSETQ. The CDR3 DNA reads TGCGCCACAGGGACAGGAGCGAACACCGGGGAGCTGTTTTTT. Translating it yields CATGTGANTGELFF.

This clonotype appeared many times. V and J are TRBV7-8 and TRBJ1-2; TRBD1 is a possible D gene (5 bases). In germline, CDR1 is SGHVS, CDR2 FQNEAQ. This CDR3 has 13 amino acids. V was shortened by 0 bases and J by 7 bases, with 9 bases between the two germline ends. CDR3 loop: CASSLARDAGYTF. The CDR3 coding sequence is TGTGCCAGCAGCTTAGCCAGGGACGCTGGCTACACCTTC.

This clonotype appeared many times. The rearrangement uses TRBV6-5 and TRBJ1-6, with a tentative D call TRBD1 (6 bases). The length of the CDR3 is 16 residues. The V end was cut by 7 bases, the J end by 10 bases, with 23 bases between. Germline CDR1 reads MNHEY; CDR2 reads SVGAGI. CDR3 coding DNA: TGTGCCAGCACCCCCGCCGGGACCTGGGGACAATCACCCCTCCACTTT. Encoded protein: CASTPAGTWGQSPLHF.

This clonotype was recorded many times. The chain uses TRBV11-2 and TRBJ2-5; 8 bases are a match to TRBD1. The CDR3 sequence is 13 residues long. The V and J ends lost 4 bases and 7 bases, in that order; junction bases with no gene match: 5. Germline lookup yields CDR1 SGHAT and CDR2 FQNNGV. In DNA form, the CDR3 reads TGTGCCAGCAGCTCTTACAGGGGGTCGACCCAGTACTTC. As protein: CASSSYRGSTQYF.

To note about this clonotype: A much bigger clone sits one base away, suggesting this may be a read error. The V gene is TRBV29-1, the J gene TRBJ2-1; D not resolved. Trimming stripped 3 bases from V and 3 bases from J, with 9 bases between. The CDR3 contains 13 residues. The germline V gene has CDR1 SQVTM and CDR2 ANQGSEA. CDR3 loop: CSVDLRLYNEQFF. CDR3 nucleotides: TGCAGCGTTGACTTGAGGCTCTACAATGAGCAGTTCTTC.

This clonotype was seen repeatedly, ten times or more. CDR3 sequence: CASESSGSSNTGELFF. CDR3 coding DNA: TGTGCCAGCGAGAGTAGCGGGTCTTCGAACACCGGGGAGCTGTTTTTT. The rearrangement links TRBV3-1 to TRBJ2-2; 7 nucleotides line up with TRBD2. Losses at the gene ends were 8 bases for V and 0 bases for J; bases not matched to a gene: 9. The length of the CDR3 is 16 residues. Per germline, CDR1 LGHDT and CDR2 YNNKEL (reference sequence).

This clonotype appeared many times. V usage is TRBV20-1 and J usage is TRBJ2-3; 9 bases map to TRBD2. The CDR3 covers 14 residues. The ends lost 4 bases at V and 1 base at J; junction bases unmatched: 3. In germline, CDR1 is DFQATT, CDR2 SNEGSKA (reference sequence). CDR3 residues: CSATWTSGTDTQYF. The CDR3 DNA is TGCAGTGCTACGTGGACTAGCGGCACAGATACGCAGTATTTT.

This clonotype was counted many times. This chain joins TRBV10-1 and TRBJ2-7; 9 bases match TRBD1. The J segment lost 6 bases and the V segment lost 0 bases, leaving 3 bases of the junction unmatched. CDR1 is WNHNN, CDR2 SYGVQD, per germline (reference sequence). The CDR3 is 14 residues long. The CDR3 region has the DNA TGCGCCAGCAGTGAGTCGGGACAGGGAGGCGAGCAGTACTTC. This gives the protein CASSESGQGGEQYF.

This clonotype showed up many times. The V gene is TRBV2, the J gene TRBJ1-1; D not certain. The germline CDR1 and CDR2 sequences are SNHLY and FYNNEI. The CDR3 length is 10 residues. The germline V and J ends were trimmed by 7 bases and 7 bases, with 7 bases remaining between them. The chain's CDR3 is CASIRVEAFF. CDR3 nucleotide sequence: TGTGCCAGCATAAGAGTTGAAGCTTTCTTT.

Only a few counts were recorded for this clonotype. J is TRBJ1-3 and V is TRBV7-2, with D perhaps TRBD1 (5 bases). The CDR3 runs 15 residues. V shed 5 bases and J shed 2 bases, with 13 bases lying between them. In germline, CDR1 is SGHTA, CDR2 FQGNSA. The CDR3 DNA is TGTGCCAGCAGCCCCTGGGGGTCTACTGGAAACACCATATATTTT. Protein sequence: CASSPWGSTGNTIYF.

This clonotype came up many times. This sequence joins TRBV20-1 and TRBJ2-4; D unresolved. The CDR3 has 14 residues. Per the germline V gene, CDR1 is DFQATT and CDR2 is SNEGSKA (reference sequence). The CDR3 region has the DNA TGCAGCGGCCATTCGACTCGCCGGAGAAACATTCAGTACTTC. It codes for CSGHSTRRRNIQYF.

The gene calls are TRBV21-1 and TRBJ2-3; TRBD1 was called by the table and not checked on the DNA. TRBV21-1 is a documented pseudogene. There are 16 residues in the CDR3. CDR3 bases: TGTGCCAGCAGCAAAACGAGGGACAGGGCTACAGATACGCAGTATTTT. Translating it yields CASSKTRDRATDTQYF.

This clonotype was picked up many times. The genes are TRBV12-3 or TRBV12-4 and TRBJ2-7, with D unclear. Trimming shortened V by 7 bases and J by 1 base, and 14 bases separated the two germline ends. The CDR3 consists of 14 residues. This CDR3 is CASIPAGQSYEQYF. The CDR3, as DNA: TGTGCCAGCATCCCTGCTGGGCAGTCCTACGAGCAGTACTTC.

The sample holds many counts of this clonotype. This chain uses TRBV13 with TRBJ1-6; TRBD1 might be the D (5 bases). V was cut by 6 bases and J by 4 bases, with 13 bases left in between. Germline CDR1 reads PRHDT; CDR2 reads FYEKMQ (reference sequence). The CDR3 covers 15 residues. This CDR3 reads CASSSRGDYNSPLHF. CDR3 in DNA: TGTGCCAGCAGTTCGCGAGGGGATTATAATTCACCCCTCCACTTT.

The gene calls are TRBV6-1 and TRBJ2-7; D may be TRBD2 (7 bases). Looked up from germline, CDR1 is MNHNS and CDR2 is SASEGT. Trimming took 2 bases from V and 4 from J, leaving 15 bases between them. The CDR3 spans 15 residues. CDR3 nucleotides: TGTGCCAGCAGTGAAAGGGGGGGCCGGGGATACGAGCAGTACTTC. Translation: CASSERGGRGYEQYF.

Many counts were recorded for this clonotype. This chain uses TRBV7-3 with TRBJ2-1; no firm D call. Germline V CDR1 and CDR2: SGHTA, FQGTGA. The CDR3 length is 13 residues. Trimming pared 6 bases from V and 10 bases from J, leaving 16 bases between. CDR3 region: CASSLIGLGEQFF. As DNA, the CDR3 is TGTGCCAGCAGTCTTATTGGCCTGGGGGAGCAGTTCTTC. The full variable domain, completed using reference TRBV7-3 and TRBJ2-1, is GAGVSQTPSNKVTEKGKYVELRCDPISGHTALYWYRQSLGQGPEFLIYFQGTGAADDSGLPNDRFFAVRPEGSVSTLKIQRTERGDSAVYLCASSLIGLGEQFFGPGTRLTVL.

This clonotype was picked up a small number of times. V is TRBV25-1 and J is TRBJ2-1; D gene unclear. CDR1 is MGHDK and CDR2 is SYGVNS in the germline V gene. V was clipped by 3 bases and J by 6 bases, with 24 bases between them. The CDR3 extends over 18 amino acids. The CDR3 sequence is CASSDRMVKHTLSNEQFF. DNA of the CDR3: TGTGCCAGCAGTGATCGGATGGTAAAGCACACGCTTAGCAATGAGCAGTTCTTC. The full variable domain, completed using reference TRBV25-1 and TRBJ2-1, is EADIYQTPRYLVIGTGKKITLECSQTMGHDKMYWYQQDPGMELHLIHYSYGVNSTEKGDLSSESTVSRIRTEHFPLTLESARPSHTSQYLCASSDRMVKHTLSNEQFFGPGTRLTVL.

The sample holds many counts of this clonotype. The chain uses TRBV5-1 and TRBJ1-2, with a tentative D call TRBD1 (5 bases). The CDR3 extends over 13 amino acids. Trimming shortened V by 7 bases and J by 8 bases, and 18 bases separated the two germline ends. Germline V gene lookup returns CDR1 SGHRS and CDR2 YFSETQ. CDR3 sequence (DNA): TGCGCCAGCCCACTGACCGGGACGCGCGGCTACACCTTC. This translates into CASPLTGTRGYTF.

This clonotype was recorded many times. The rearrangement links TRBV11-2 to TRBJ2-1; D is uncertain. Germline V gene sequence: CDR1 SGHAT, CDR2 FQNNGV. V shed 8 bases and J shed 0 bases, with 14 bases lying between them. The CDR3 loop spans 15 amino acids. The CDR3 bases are TGTGCCAGCGCCTCTGACCCGTCCTCCTACAATGAGCAGTTCTTC. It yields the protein CASASDPSSYNEQFF. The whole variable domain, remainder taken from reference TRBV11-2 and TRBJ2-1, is EAGVAQSPRYKIIEKRQSVAFWCNPISGHATLYWYQQILGQGPKLLIQFQNNGVVDDSQLPKDRFSAERLKGVDSTLKIQPAKLEDSAVYLCASASDPSSYNEQFFGPGTRLTVL.

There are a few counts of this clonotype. The CDR3 DNA reads TGTGCCAGCAGCCTTAGAAGACAGGGTCTCTCACGGGGGGGCCACAGAGAGCAGTTCTTC. Amino acid sequence: CASSLRRQGLSRGGHREQFF. The genes are TRBV14 and TRBJ2-1; a possible D gene is TRBD2 (8 bases). V was clipped by 4 bases and J by 10 bases, with 35 bases between them. This CDR3 is 20 amino acids long. The germline gives CDR1 SGHDN, CDR2 FVKESK.

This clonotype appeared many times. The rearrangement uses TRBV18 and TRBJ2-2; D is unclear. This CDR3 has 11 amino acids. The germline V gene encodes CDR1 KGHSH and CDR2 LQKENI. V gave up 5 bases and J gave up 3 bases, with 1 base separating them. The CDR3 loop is CASSDTGELFF. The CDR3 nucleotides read TGTGCCAGCTCAGACACCGGGGAGCTGTTTTTT.

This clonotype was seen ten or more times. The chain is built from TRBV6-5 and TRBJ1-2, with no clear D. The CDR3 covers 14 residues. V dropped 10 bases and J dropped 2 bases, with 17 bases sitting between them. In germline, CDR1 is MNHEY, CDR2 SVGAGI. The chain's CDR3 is CATSARMKNYGYTF. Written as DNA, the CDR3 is TGTGCCACCTCTGCAAGGATGAAAAACTATGGCTACACCTTC.